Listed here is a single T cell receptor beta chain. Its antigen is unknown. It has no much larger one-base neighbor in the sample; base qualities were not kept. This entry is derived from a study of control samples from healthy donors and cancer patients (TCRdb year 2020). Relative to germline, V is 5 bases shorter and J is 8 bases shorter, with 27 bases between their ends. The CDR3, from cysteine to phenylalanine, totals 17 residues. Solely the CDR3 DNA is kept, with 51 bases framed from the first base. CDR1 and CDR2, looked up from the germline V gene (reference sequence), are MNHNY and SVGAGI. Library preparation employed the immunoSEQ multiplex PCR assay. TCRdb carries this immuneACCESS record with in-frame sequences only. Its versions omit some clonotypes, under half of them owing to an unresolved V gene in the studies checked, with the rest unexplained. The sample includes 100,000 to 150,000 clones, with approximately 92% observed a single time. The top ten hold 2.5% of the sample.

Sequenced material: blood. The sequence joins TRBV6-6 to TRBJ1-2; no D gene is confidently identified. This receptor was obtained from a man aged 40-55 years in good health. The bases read TGTGCCAGCAGTCCTAAAGGAGTCCCGGGTCCCGCTCGGGGCTACACCTTC. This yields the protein CASSPKGVPGPARGYTF.